This passage covers 2 T cell receptor beta chains from one sample sequenced in a study of T cells in tuberculosis (dated by TCRdb to the late 2010s). After being thawed and rested overnight, PBMC were stained with GMM-loaded CD1B tetramer, a Live/Dead dye and anti-CD3, and were then sorted on a FACS Aria II. CD1B tetramers were loaded with C32 glucose monomycolate purified from Rhodococcus equi. Preparation of the library involved the immunoSEQ multiplex PCR assay. In TCRdb, the immuneACCESS table is reduced to in-frame sequences with V and J assigned. These tables do not hold every clone; where another copy was compared, an unresolved V gene accounts for under half, and the others remain unexplained. For this sample there are 61,000 or so clones; approximately 80% appear just once. The top ten clones comprise over 10% of the sample. Input material: CD1b-GMM tetramer-negative cells sorted from PBMCs. This sample's cell subset or site label indicates: T cells not binding CD1B-GMM tetramer, sorted from same donor. Receptors were obtained from an adult woman with latent tuberculosis.

V and J are TRBV5-1 and TRBJ2-7; 7 positions agree with TRBD2. Trimming took 3 bases from V and 7 from J; bases not matched to a gene: 10. The germline V gene encodes CDR1 SGHRS and CDR2 YFSETQ. The CDR3 consists of 14 residues. The DNA of the CDR3 is TGCGCCAGCAGCTCACGGACGGTGGGGGGGGAGCAGTACTTC. This gives the protein CASSSRTVGGEQYF.

This clone occurred once. The chain recombines TRBV2 with TRBJ2-3; maybe TRBD2 (6 bases). Trimming cost V 7 bases and J 1 base, with 9 bases left between them. The germline V gene encodes CDR1 SNHLY and CDR2 FYNNEI. This CDR3 contains 13 residues. This CDR3 is CASNGGGTDTQYF. The CDR3 region has the DNA TGTGCCAGCAATGGCGGGGGCACAGATACGCAGTATTTT.